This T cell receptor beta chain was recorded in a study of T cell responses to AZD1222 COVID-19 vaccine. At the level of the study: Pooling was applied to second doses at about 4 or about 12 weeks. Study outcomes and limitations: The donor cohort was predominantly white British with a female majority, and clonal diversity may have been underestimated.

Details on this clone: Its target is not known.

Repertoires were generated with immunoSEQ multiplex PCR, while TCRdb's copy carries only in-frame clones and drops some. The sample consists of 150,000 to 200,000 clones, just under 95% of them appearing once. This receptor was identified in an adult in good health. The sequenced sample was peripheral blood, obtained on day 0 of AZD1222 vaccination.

CDR3 nucleotide sequence: TGTGCCAGCAGCAGTCGCGGGGGGGGCTCTGGAAACACCATATATTTT. This gives the protein CASSSRGGGSGNTIYF. This sequence joins TRBV7-6 and TRBJ1-3; D is perhaps TRBD1 (5 bases). This CDR3 contains 16 residues. V lost 5 bases to trimming and J lost 0 bases, with 14 bases between them. Per germline, CDR1 SGHVS and CDR2 FNYEAQ. The whole variable domain, filled in from reference TRBV7-6 and TRBJ1-3, reads GAGVSQSPRYKVTKRGQDVALRCDPISGHVSLYWYRQALGQGPEFLTYFNYEAQQDKSGLPNDRFSAERPEGSISTLTIQRTEQRDSAMYRCASSSRGGGSGNTIYFGEGSWLTVV.